This passage covers 30 T cell receptor beta chains from one sample sequenced in a study of shared clonotypes between healthy human individuals. The assay was immunoSEQ multiplex PCR, and TCRdb's table has in-frame clones only and misses some. The sample carries some 1 million clones, 75% recorded once. Sequencing was done on a sample of memory CD4+ T cells sorted from blood. Subset reported: CD45RA-negative fraction. The origin of the receptors is a young man in good health.

The V gene is TRBV5-1, the J gene TRBJ1-4; maybe TRBD1 (5 bases). V dropped 5 bases and J dropped 8 bases, with 13 bases sitting between them. The CDR3 has 13 residues. CDR1 and CDR2 (germline): SGHRS, YFSETQ. The CDR3: CASSSGPEEKLFF. CDR3 DNA sequence: TGCGCCAGCAGTTCGGGACCGGAGGAAAAACTGTTTTTT.

Regarding this clone: This probably arose from a read error, given a far larger clone one base away. Other DNA sequences within the sample encode an identical CDR3. The J gene is TRBJ2-7, the V gene TRBV4-1; TRBD1 agrees at 7 bases. Germline CDR1 reads MGHRA; CDR2 reads YSYEKL. The CDR3 is 16 residues long. CDR3: CASSQGGRGRVYEQYF. CDR3 nucleotides: TGTGCCAGCAGCCAAGGGGGCAGGGGAAGGGTCTACGAGCAGTACTTC.

The chain combines TRBV6-6 with TRBJ2-5, with 9 bases fitting TRBD2. The assigned J gene may be wrong: the sequence end matches TRBJ2-7 better. The CDR3 has 15 residues. In germline, CDR1 is MNHNY, CDR2 SVGAGI (reference sequence). This CDR3 is CASTLLGGGAYEQYF. The CDR3 DNA sequence: TGTGCCAGCACATTACTCGGCGGGGGGGCGTACGAGCAGTACTTC.

This clone was seen a few times. The chain uses TRBV28 and TRBJ1-5, with 10 nucleotides matching TRBD1. After removal of 6 bases from V and 6 bases from J, the junction contained 8 bases not matched to a gene. CDR1 and CDR2 from the germline V gene are MDHEN and SYDVKM. The CDR3 runs 15 residues. Written as DNA, the CDR3 is TGTGCCAGCAGCCAGGACAGGGGGTTTAGTCAGCCCCAGCATTTT. As protein: CASSQDRGFSQPQHF.

This chain uses TRBV5-5 with TRBJ1-6; a weak D match, TRBD1 (5 bases). In germline, CDR1 is SGHKS, CDR2 YYEKEE (reference sequence). The germline V and J ends were trimmed by 3 bases and 7 bases, with 11 bases remaining between them. The CDR3 has 14 amino acids. The CDR3: CASSWGNRNSPLHF. The CDR3 region has the DNA TGTGCCAGCAGCTGGGGGAACAGGAATTCACCCCTCCACTTT.

The genes are TRBV19 and TRBJ1-3, with a tentative D call TRBD1 (6 bases). The CDR3 runs 16 residues. CDR1 LNHDA and CDR2 SQIVND come from the germline V gene (reference sequence). The V gene lost 3 bases and the J gene lost 0 bases, with 12 bases spanning the gap. CDR3 loop: CASSMDSLLSGNTIYF. In DNA form, the CDR3 reads TGTGCCAGTAGTATGGACAGTCTCCTCTCTGGAAACACCATATATTTT.

To note about this clone: At one end, the junction sequence differs from germline, possibly due to a read error. This chain connects TRBV5-1 to TRBJ1-2; 10 bases fit TRBD1. The CDR3 is made up of 15 amino acids. Germline-derived CDR1 and CDR2 are SGHRS and YFSETQ. CDR3 nucleotide sequence: TGCGCCAGCAGCTTTGTGACAGGGGGCAGCTATGGCCACACCTTC. The encoded protein is CASSFVTGGSYGHTF.

The CDR3 nucleotides are TGTGCCAGCTCACCAGGCAACTATGGCTACACCTTC. Translation: CASSPGNYGYTF. V and J are TRBV6-1 and TRBJ1-2; D is ambiguous. The germline CDR1 and CDR2 sequences are MNHNS and SASEGT. The CDR3 is made up of 12 amino acids. The germline V and J ends were trimmed by 8 bases and 2 bases, with 9 bases remaining between them.

This clone has more than one count but fewer than ten. The V and J genes are TRBV5-1 and TRBJ1-2, with D possibly matching TRBD1 (5 bases). Trimming stripped 0 bases from V and 7 bases from J, with 10 bases between. The germline CDR1 and CDR2 sequences are SGHRS and YFSETQ. This CDR3 has 13 amino acids. For the CDR3, the DNA is TGCGCCAGCAGCTTGGATGGGACTGGTGGCTACACCTTC. Translated: CASSLDGTGGYTF.

The chain uses TRBV6-6 and TRBJ1-6; TRBD1 is a possible D gene (6 bases). V was shortened by 4 bases and J by 13 bases, with 14 bases between the two germline ends. The CDR3 runs 13 residues. CDR1 is MNHNY, CDR2 SVGAGI, per germline (reference sequence). CDR3 residues: CASSWATGRPLHF. The CDR3 DNA reads as TGTGCCAGCAGTTGGGCGACAGGCCGCCCCCTCCACTTT.

This clone was detected only a few times. The V gene is TRBV6-6, the J gene TRBJ1-1, with 9 positions matching TRBD1. From germline, CDR1 is MNHNY and CDR2 SVGAGI (reference sequence). This CDR3 contains 15 residues. V was clipped by 5 bases and J by 1 base; unmatched bases: 5. Here the CDR3 reads CASSQPGQGNTEAFF. CDR3 coding DNA: TGTGCCAGCAGTCAACCGGGACAGGGGAACACTGAAGCTTTCTTT.

The rearrangement joins TRBV11-2 to TRBJ2-7; D may be TRBD2 (6 bases). Trimming removed 8 bases from V and 2 bases from J, with 16 bases in between. The V gene's germline CDR1 is SGHAT and CDR2 FQNNGV. The CDR3 covers 14 residues. The CDR3 loop reads CASGLATKTYEQYF. CDR3 sequence (DNA): TGTGCCAGCGGCCTAGCGACCAAAACCTACGAGCAGTACTTC.

The V and J genes are TRBV7-2 and TRBJ1-2; D may be TRBD1 (5 bases). This CDR3 is 14 amino acids long. Trimming shortened V by 1 base and J by 1 base, and 7 bases separated the two germline ends. Germline V gene lookup returns CDR1 SGHTA and CDR2 FQGNSA. The chain's CDR3 is CASSLGGINYGYTF. CDR3 nucleotides: TGTGCCAGCAGCTTAGGGGGGATTAACTATGGCTACACCTTC.

CDR3 in amino acids: CASKPPGLAGEQYF. Here the CDR3 DNA reads TGTGCCAGCAAACCGCCGGGACTAGCGGGCGAGCAGTACTTC. V gene TRBV6-1 combines with J gene TRBJ2-7, with 12 bases that match TRBD2. Trimming at V came to 7 bases and at J to 6 bases, leaving 7 bases not matched to a gene. The CDR3 has 14 residues. Germline V gene sequence: CDR1 MNHNS, CDR2 SASEGT.

V gene TRBV5-8 combines with J gene TRBJ2-1, with D maybe TRBD2 (5 bases). Germline CDR1 is SGHTS and CDR2 is YDEGEE. The V end was cut by 2 bases, the J end by 0 bases, with 9 bases between. The CDR3 is made up of 15 amino acids. The CDR3 sequence is CASSLTGYSYNEQFF. The CDR3 DNA follows: TGTGCCAGCAGCTTAACGGGGTACTCCTACAATGAGCAGTTCTTC. The whole variable domain, remainder taken from reference TRBV5-8 and TRBJ2-1, is EAGVTQSPTHLIKTRGQQATLRCSPISGHTSVYWYQQALGLGLQFLLWYDEGEERNRGNFPPRFSGRQFPNYSSELNVNALELEDSALYLCASSLTGYSYNEQFFGPGTRLTVL.

This chain joins TRBV30 and TRBJ1-4, with a weak D call TRBD1 (5 bases). Germline CDR1 GTSNPN, CDR2 SVGIG (reference sequence). Trimming stripped 5 bases from V and 0 bases from J, with 10 bases between. This CDR3 has 14 residues. Here the CDR3 reads CAWGMGATNEKLFF. DNA for the CDR3: TGTGCCTGGGGGATGGGGGCAACTAATGAAAAACTGTTTTTT.

This clone has a single count. J is TRBJ2-7 and V is TRBV13, with D maybe TRBD2 (5 bases). The CDR3 consists of 15 residues. Trimming stripped 4 bases from V and 0 bases from J, with 13 bases between. CDR1 and CDR2 from the germline V gene are PRHDT and FYEKMQ (reference sequence). The CDR3 here is CASSSQDSSSYEQYF. The CDR3 DNA is TGTGCCAGCAGCTCCCAGGACTCGAGCTCCTACGAGCAGTACTTC.

Concerning this clone itself: Different DNA sequences within this sample yield the same CDR3. The chain links TRBV5-1 to TRBJ2-7; TRBD1 matches 9 bases. Germline V gene lookup returns CDR1 SGHRS and CDR2 YFSETQ. V was clipped by 2 bases and J by 4 bases; unmatched bases: 4. The CDR3 spans 14 residues. Here the CDR3 reads CASSLGQGSYEQYF. The CDR3 bases are TGCGCCAGCAGCTTAGGACAGGGGTCGTACGAGCAGTACTTC.

Details on this clone: This sample includes further DNA sequences coding for the same CDR3. V and J are TRBV2 and TRBJ1-2; 8 positions agree with TRBD1. Germline V CDR1 and CDR2: SNHLY, FYNNEI. Losses at the gene ends were 4 bases for V and 2 bases for J; bases not matched to a gene: 3. CDR3 length: 14 amino acids. The CDR3: CASSVQGANYGYTF. The CDR3 DNA follows: TGTGCCAGCAGTGTCCAGGGGGCGAACTATGGCTACACCTTC.

This chain connects TRBV18 to TRBJ2-2; D call uncertain. Germline V gene data show CDR1 as KGHSH and CDR2 as LQKENI. The CDR3 is 14 amino acids. V was pared by 0 bases and J by 5 bases, with 7 bases between. CDR3 DNA: TGTGCCAGCTCACCACCTTCATGGACCGGGGAGCTGTTTTTT. It yields the protein CASSPPSWTGELFF.

In DNA, the CDR3 is TGTGCCAGCAGCCCCCGCCGGGGACAGAGAAACGAGCAGTACTTC. It is translated as CASSPRRGQRNEQYF. The chain joins TRBV7-8 to TRBJ2-7; 7 bases are a match to TRBD1. Looked up from germline, CDR1 is SGHVS and CDR2 is FQNEAQ. This CDR3 has 15 amino acids. Unmatched junction bases numbered 12, after V lost 5 bases and J lost 5 bases.

The V and J genes are TRBV30 and TRBJ1-1; D unclear. Germline lookup yields CDR1 GTSNPN and CDR2 SVGIG (reference sequence). The CDR3 contains 14 residues. Trimming took 3 bases from V and 3 from J, leaving 14 bases between them. This chain's CDR3 is CAWREGSGYTEAFF. The DNA for the CDR3 is TGTGCCTGGAGGGAGGGATCGGGGTACACTGAAGCTTTCTTT. The variable domain in full, completed from reference TRBV30 and TRBJ1-1, reads SQTIHQWPATLVQPVGSPLSLECTVEGTSNPNLYWYRQAAGRGLQLLFYSVGIGQISSEVPQNLSASRPQDRQFILSSKKLLLSDSGFYLCAWREGSGYTEAFFGQGTRLTVV.

The genes are TRBV5-1 and TRBJ2-2, with TRBD2 as a possible D gene (6 bases). CDR1 is SGHRS and CDR2 is YFSETQ in the germline V gene. The CDR3 has 13 residues. Trimming pared 6 bases from V and 8 bases from J, leaving 14 bases between. CDR3 amino acids: CASTTREWGELFF. In nucleotides, the CDR3 is TGCGCCAGCACAACCCGGGAGTGGGGGGAGCTGTTTTTT.

The CDR3 here is CAMGTGTENTEAFF. CDR3 in DNA: TGTGCCATGGGGACCGGGACAGAGAACACTGAAGCTTTCTTT. The chain joins TRBV10-3 to TRBJ1-1, with TRBD1 matching over 7 bases. Germline V lookup: CDR1 ENHRY, CDR2 SYGVKD. The CDR3 spans 14 residues. Trimming at V came to 9 bases and at J to 1 base, leaving 8 bases not matched to a gene.

The chain carries TRBV19 and TRBJ2-5; D ambiguous. CDR3 size: 13 residues. The V end was cut by 5 bases, the J end by 5 bases, with 12 bases between. Germline V gives CDR1 LNHDA, CDR2 SQIVND (reference sequence). CDR3 nucleotides: TGTGCCAGTAGTGTCGGACCCGCTGAGACCCAGTACTTC. Translation: CASSVGPAETQYF.

This sequence joins TRBV9 and TRBJ2-1; 11 bases fit TRBD2. The CDR3 spans 16 residues. The trim removed 4 bases at V and 0 bases at J, leaving 3 bases unmatched. Germline V gene data show CDR1 as SGDLS and CDR2 as YYNGEE. CDR3 coding DNA: TGTGCCAGCAGCCTTCTAGCGGGAGGCTCCTACAATGAGCAGTTCTTC. Translating gives CASSLLAGGSYNEQFF.

The rearrangement joins TRBV7-3 to TRBJ2-3, with 10 bases that match TRBD2. V lost 6 bases to trimming and J lost 5 bases; unmatched junction nucleotides: 8. Germline assignment: CDR1 SGHTA and CDR2 FQGTGA. The CDR3 is made up of 15 amino acids. As DNA, the CDR3 is TGTGCCAGCAGTACTAGCGGGGCCAAAGGAGATACGCAGTATTTT. Its translation: CASSTSGAKGDTQYF.

This clone was found a few times. CDR3 sequence (DNA): TGTGCCAGCAGTGAAGGGCAGGGGGTAGGCGGCTACACCTTC. Amino acids: CASSEGQGVGGYTF. The chain couples TRBV25-1 to TRBJ1-2; TRBD1 aligns across 7 bases. Germline V gives CDR1 MGHDK, CDR2 SYGVNS. With V trimmed by 2 bases and J by 8 bases, 8 bases remained unmatched. This CDR3 comprises 14 residues.

The CDR3 is CASSLTPGGNEQYF. The CDR3 nucleotides read TGTGCCAGCAGCTTAACGCCAGGGGGCAACGAGCAGTACTTC. The rearrangement uses TRBV7-3 and TRBJ2-7; 8 nucleotides match TRBD1. CDR1 and CDR2 from the germline V gene are SGHTA and FQGTGA. This CDR3 is 14 amino acids long. V trimming: 0 bases; J trimming: 5 bases; junction bases outside the gene matches: 3.

This clone was seen once. The chain employs TRBV10-1 and TRBJ2-1; D uncertain. The CDR3 consists of 12 residues. With 3 bases removed from V and 6 bases from J, the gap between germline ends came to 6 bases. CDR1 is WNHNN, CDR2 SYGVQD, per germline (reference sequence). The CDR3 bases are TGCGCCAGCAGTGACAATAGCAATGAGCAGTTCTTC. Amino acids: CASSDNSNEQFF.